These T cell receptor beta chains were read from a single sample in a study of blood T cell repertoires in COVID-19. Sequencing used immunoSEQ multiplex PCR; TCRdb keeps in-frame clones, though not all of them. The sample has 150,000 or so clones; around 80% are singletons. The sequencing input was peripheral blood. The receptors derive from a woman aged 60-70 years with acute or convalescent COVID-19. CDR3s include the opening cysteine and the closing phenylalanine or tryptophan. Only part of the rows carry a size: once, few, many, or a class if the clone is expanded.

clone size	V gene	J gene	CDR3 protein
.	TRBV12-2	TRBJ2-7	CASRLAPPGTTSGAYEQYF
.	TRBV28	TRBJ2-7	CASSRRDNEQYF
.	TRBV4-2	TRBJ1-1	CASSPMSGRTEAFF
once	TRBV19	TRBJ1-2	CASKRGTGPYGYTF
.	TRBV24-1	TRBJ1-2	CATSSGFYGYTF
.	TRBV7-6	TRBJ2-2	CASSFSSGGYDTGELFF
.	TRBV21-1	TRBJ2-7	CASSIYRVESSYEQYF
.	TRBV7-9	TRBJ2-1	CASSLGTGSYNEQFF
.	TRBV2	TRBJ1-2	CASSEGDRGQNYGYTF
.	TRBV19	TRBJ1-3	CASSMGDENSGNTIYF
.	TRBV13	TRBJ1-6	CASRLSSYNSPLHF
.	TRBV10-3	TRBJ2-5	CAISPTDRGGETQYF
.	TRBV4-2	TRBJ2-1	CASSQSGDEQFF
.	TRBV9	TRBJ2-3	CASSARLAGPTDTQYF
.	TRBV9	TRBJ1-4	CASSPLTGMNEKLFF
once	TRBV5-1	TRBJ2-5	CASSRGTGKETQYF
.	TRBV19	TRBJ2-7	CASSIEMTGKAYEQYF
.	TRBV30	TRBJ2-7	CAWSAGNKPQSSSYEQYF
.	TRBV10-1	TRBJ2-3	CASSEPTPGQGGDTQYF
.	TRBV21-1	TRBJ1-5	CASSPAPDRGRRHNQPQHF
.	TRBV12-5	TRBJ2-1	CASGLGTGGEQFF
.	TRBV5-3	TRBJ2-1	CARSLCLGTDSNHYNEQFF
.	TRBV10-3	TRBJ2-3	CAISAGTGRTDTQYF
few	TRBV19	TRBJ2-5	CASSMASGGYWETQYF
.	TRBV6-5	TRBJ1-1	CASSGTAYTEAFF
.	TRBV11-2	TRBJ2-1	CASSLTGNEQFF
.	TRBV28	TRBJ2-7	CASSLWQDRDYEQYF
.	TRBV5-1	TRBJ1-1	CASSTGTPLAGTEAFF
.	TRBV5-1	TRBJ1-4	CASSLGEGATNEKLFF
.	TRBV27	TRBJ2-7	CASSPPGHEQYF
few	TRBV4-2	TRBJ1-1	CASSQGTGVTEAFF
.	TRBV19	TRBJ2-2	CASNFVPANTGELFF
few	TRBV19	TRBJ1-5	CASSIWQGHQPQHF
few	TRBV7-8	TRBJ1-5	CASSLAIQTGANQPQHF
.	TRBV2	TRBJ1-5	CASRGEVNQPQHF
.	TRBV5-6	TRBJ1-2	CASSSGNYYGYTF
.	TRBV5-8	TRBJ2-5	CASSPGGQAQETQYF
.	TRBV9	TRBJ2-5	CASSVTDWTSGAETQYF
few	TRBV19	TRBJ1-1	CASINRGNTEAFF
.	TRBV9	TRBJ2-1	CASSVPGQGANEQFF
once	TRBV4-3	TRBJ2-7	CASSQVAGQGSYEQYF
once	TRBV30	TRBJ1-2	CAWSPRNLRGYGYTF
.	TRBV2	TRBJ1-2	CASRGQGDYGYTF
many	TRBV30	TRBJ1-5	CAWSGGGAGQPQHF
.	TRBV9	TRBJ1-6	CASSAKGANNSPLHF
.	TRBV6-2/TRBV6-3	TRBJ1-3	CASSYGTVHSGNTIYF
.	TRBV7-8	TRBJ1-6	CASSTQQGAMNSPLHF
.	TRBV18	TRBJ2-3	CASSPASGGFGTDTQYF
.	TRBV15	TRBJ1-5	CATSRDKDTYNQPQHF
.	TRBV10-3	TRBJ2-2	CATADRDGMFPDTTGELFF
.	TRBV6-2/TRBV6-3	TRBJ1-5	CASSYSRDSSSNQPQHF
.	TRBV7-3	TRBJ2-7	CASSLQGALPYEQYF
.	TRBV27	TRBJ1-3	CASSWTGEGNTIYF
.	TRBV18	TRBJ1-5	CASSPGTGDYQPQHF
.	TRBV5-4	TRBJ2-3	CASSLAQGGRGPSTDTQYF
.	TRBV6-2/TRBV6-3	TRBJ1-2	CASSSSPTATYGYTF